Presented here are 27 T cell receptor beta chains from one specimen sequenced in a study of control samples from healthy donors and cancer patients. Some clones are missing from TCRdb's copy, which holds only in-frame ones; the method was immunoSEQ multiplex PCR. The data show about 44,000 clones, around 87% seen once. The sequenced sample consisted of PBMCs. Receptor source: a woman aged 60-75 years with lung cancer.

The rearrangement uses TRBV15 and TRBJ2-3; 11 bases are shared with TRBD2. With V trimmed by 1 base and J by 1 base, 10 bases remained unmatched. CDR1 is LNHNV, CDR2 YYDKDF, per germline (reference sequence). CDR3 length equals 19 residues. The CDR3 DNA reads as TGTGCCACCAGCAGAGTACTAGCGGGAGCGTCTGCCGGCACAGATACGCAGTATTTT. It translates to CATSRVLAGASAGTDTQYF.

The chain combines TRBV21-1 with TRBJ2-7; TRBD1 is the table's D call and was not checked against the DNA. TRBV21-1 is annotated as a pseudogene. There are 13 residues in the CDR3. The CDR3, as DNA: TGTGCCAGCACCAGACAGGGGTCCTACGAGCAGTACTTC. This sequence encodes CASTRQGSYEQYF.

CDR3 sequence reads: CASSLAEGSTEAFF. The CDR3 DNA is TGCGCCAGCAGCTTAGCGGAAGGGAGCACTGAAGCTTTCTTT. This sequence joins TRBV5-1 and TRBJ1-1; no reliable D call. V shed 2 bases and J shed 4 bases, with 12 bases lying between them. This CDR3 region has 14 residues. The germline CDR1 and CDR2 sequences are SGHRS and YFSETQ. Combining the CDR3 with reference TRBV5-1 and TRBJ1-1 gives the whole variable domain KAGVTQTPRYLIKTRGQQVTLSCSPISGHRSVSWYQQTPGQGLQFLFEYFSETQRNKGNFPGRFSGRQFSNSRSEMNVSTLELGDSALYLCASSLAEGSTEAFFGQGTRLTVV.

J is TRBJ1-5 and V is TRBV28, with TRBD1 matching over 9 bases. V trimming: 8 bases; J trimming: 6 bases; junction bases outside the gene matches: 8. This CDR3 contains 14 residues. Germline-derived CDR1 and CDR2 are MDHEN and SYDVKM. CDR3 protein: CASLTTGGAQPQHF. DNA for the CDR3: TGTGCCAGCCTGACGACAGGGGGAGCTCAGCCCCAGCATTTT. Full variable domain (missing parts from reference TRBV28 and TRBJ1-5): DVKVTQSSRYLVKRTGEKVFLECVQDMDHENMFWYRQDPGLGLRLIYFSYDVKMKEKGDIPEGYSVSREKKERFSLILESASTNQTSMYLCASLTTGGAQPQHFGDGTRLSIL.

CDR3 loop: CASSAEGGYTEAFF. The CDR3 bases are TGTGCCAGCAGCGCTGAGGGGGGCTACACTGAAGCTTTCTTT. J is TRBJ1-1 and V is TRBV9; D perhaps matches TRBD1 (6 bases). Germline-derived CDR1 and CDR2 are SGDLS and YYNGEE. V dropped 3 bases and J dropped 3 bases, with 12 bases sitting between them. CDR3 length equals 14 residues. The full variable domain, rest sourced from reference TRBV9 and TRBJ1-1, is DSGVTQTPKHLITATGQRVTLRCSPRSGDLSVYWYQQSLDQGLQFLIQYYNGEERAKGNILERFSAQQFPDLHSELNLSSLELGDSALYFCASSAEGGYTEAFFGQGTRLTVV.

This clone was found once. V gene TRBV28 combines with J gene TRBJ1-2; TRBD1 is a possible D gene (5 bases). V gave up 4 bases and J gave up 6 bases, with 18 bases separating them. Germline V lookup: CDR1 MDHEN, CDR2 SYDVKM. This CDR3 region has 15 residues. CDR3: CASSYEGLGLNGYTF. The CDR3 nucleotides read TGTGCCAGCAGTTATGAGGGGCTTGGCCTCAATGGCTACACCTTC.

The V and J genes are TRBV6-6 and TRBJ2-2; D gene unclear. This CDR3 is 16 amino acids long. The germline V gene encodes CDR1 MNHNY and CDR2 SVGAGI (reference sequence). V was shortened by 10 bases and J by 0 bases, with 18 bases between the two germline ends. In DNA form, the CDR3 reads TGTGCCACTACGGTATTCACAGCCGCGAACACCGGGGAGCTGTTTTTT. Translation gives CATTVFTAANTGELFF.

The gene calls are TRBV19 and TRBJ1-1; D remains ambiguous. CDR3 size: 12 residues. Between the trimmed V and J ends, which lost 5 bases and 2 bases, there was a span of 6 bases. Per the germline V gene, CDR1 is LNHDA and CDR2 is SQIVND (reference sequence). CDR3 sequence: CASSAGNTEAFF. In nucleotides, the CDR3 is TGTGCCAGTAGTGCAGGAAACACTGAAGCTTTCTTT.

V and J are TRBV30 and TRBJ1-3; D is unresolved. The CDR3 extends over 15 amino acids. Trimming stripped 0 bases from V and 0 bases from J, with 9 bases between. Germline V lookup: CDR1 GTSNPN, CDR2 SVGIG (reference sequence). The CDR3 sequence is CAWSVRRNSGNTIYF. DNA of the CDR3: TGTGCCTGGAGTGTTAGAAGAAACTCTGGAAACACCATATATTTT.

This rearrangement joins TRBV9 to TRBJ2-5; perhaps TRBD1 as D (5 bases). Germline-derived CDR1 and CDR2 are SGDLS and YYNGEE. The germline V and J ends were trimmed by 3 bases and 5 bases, with 17 bases remaining between them. The CDR3 is 15 amino acids. CDR3 sequence: CASSEKGWPGETQYF. The CDR3, as DNA: TGTGCCAGCAGCGAAAAAGGCTGGCCAGGGGAGACCCAGTACTTC.

The rearrangement uses TRBV4-2 and TRBJ2-1; the D is unclear. V was cut by 3 bases and J by 5 bases, with 2 bases left in between. The CDR3 spans 11 residues. CDR1 is LGHNA and CDR2 is YNFKEQ in the germline V gene. The CDR3 sequence: CASSQNNEQFF. CDR3 in DNA: TGTGCCAGCAGCCAGAACAATGAGCAGTTCTTC.

The chain recombines TRBV19 with TRBJ1-2; perhaps TRBD1 as D (6 bases). V gave up 7 bases and J gave up 8 bases, with 20 bases separating them. This CDR3 is 14 amino acids long. In germline, CDR1 is LNHDA, CDR2 SQIVND (reference sequence). The CDR3 here is CASTLRGIQPGYTF. The CDR3 bases are TGTGCCAGTACCCTGAGGGGGATTCAACCGGGCTACACCTTC.

Only one count was recorded for this clone. The chain links TRBV29-1 to TRBJ2-5; 8 bases are a match to TRBD1. This CDR3 is built from 13 residues. With V trimmed by 1 base and J by 5 bases, 3 bases remained unmatched. Germline V CDR1 and CDR2: SQVTM, ANQGSEA. This CDR3 reads CSVEVTGAETQYF. CDR3 coding DNA: TGCAGCGTTGAAGTGACAGGGGCGGAGACCCAGTACTTC.

This rearrangement joins TRBV3-1 (or the pseudogene TRBV3-2) to TRBJ2-7, with D possibly TRBD1 on 5 matching bases. Germline CDR1 is LGHDT and CDR2 is YNNKEL (reference sequence). The V end was cut by 2 bases, the J end by 5 bases, with 10 bases between. This CDR3 is 13 amino acids long. In DNA form, the CDR3 reads TGTGCCAGCAGCCAAAGGGGTGGGGACGAGCAGTACTTC. Amino acids: CASSQRGGDEQYF.

The V call is TRBV6-5, the J call TRBJ2-6; D uncertain. The CDR3 contains 13 residues. The germline gives CDR1 MNHEY, CDR2 SVGAGI. The ends were cut back, 6 bases at V and 1 base at J, with 4 bases in the middle. The CDR3 sequence: CASRKSGANVLTF. The DNA of the CDR3 is TGTGCCAGCAGAAAGTCTGGGGCCAACGTCCTGACTTTC.

The chain carries TRBV4-3 and TRBJ1-6; D is unresolved. This CDR3 is built from 14 residues. V lost 0 bases to trimming and J lost 7 bases, with 7 bases between them. CDR1 and CDR2 from the germline V gene are LGHNA and YSLEER. The CDR3 region has the DNA TGCGCCAGCAGCCAAGAAACAGAGAATTCACCCCTCCACTTT. It codes for CASSQETENSPLHF.

This clone was found once. The rearrangement joins TRBV4-3 to TRBJ1-3; 9 bases line up with TRBD1. V gave up 1 base and J gave up 2 bases; unmatched junction bases: 9. CDR3 length: 18 residues. Germline V CDR1 and CDR2: LGHNA, YSLEER. This CDR3 is CASSQAFWNRGPGNTIYF. For the CDR3, the DNA is TGCGCCAGCAGCCAAGCATTTTGGAACAGGGGGCCTGGAAACACCATATATTTT.

The CDR3 protein is CSDKVGGSNSPLHF. The CDR3 DNA reads as TGCAGCGACAAGGTAGGGGGTAGTAATTCACCCCTCCACTTT. The rearrangement uses TRBV29-1 and TRBJ1-6; a possible D gene is TRBD1 (6 bases). CDR1 and CDR2 from the germline V gene are SQVTM and ANQGSEA. Between the trimmed V and J ends, which lost 7 bases and 6 bases, there was a span of 16 bases. CDR3 length: 14 amino acids. The entire variable domain, with the rest obtained from reference TRBV29-1 and TRBJ1-6, is as follows: SAVISQKPSRDICQRGTSLTIQCQVDSQVTMMFWYRQQPGQSLTLIATANQGSEATYESGFVIDKFPISRPNLTFSTLTVSNMSPEDSSIYLCSDKVGGSNSPLHFGNGTRLTVT.

The chain has TRBV4-3 and TRBJ2-6, with 11 bases identical to TRBD1. The junction had 5 bases not matched to a gene; V was cut back by 7 bases and J by 0 bases. Per the germline V gene, CDR1 is LGHNA and CDR2 is YSLEER. The CDR3 sequence is 17 residues long. The CDR3 region is CASTRGTGGSGANVLTF. The CDR3 DNA follows: TGCGCCAGCACTCGAGGGACAGGGGGCTCTGGGGCCAACGTCCTGACTTTC.

This chain joins TRBV29-1 and TRBJ1-5; D not certain. The germline gives CDR1 SQVTM, CDR2 ANQGSEA. With 0 bases removed from V and 6 bases from J, the gap between germline ends came to 6 bases. This CDR3 is 12 amino acids long. The CDR3 region is CSVEEVGQPQHF. CDR3 nucleotide sequence: TGCAGCGTTGAAGAGGTCGGTCAGCCCCAGCATTTT.

The J gene is TRBJ2-5, the V gene TRBV3-1 (or the pseudogene TRBV3-2); the D is unclear. This CDR3 has 12 residues. Germline assignment: CDR1 LGHDT and CDR2 YNNKEL (reference sequence). With 4 bases removed from V and 5 bases from J, the gap between germline ends came to 8 bases. CDR3 in amino acids: CASSLSMETQYF. The CDR3 DNA follows: TGTGCCAGCAGCCTCTCTATGGAGACCCAGTACTTC.

The table lists this clone with a count of one. The chain joins TRBV20-1 to TRBJ1-2; D unresolved. Per germline, CDR1 DFQATT and CDR2 SNEGSKA (reference sequence). This CDR3 contains 11 residues. Trimming took off 3 bases at V and 4 bases at J, with 6 bases between the two ends. The CDR3 nucleotides are TGCAGTGCTAGTGTTAGCTATGGCTACACCTTC. Its protein is CSASVSYGYTF.

The rearrangement links TRBV7-2 to TRBJ2-7, with D uncertain. This CDR3 is built from 15 residues. V gave up 1 base and J gave up 0 bases, with 10 bases separating them. Germline V gene sequence: CDR1 SGHTA, CDR2 FQGNSA. The CDR3 sequence: CASSLGLPTSYEQYF. For the CDR3, the DNA is TGTGCCAGCAGCTTAGGACTCCCGACCTCCTACGAGCAGTACTTC.

The V call is TRBV5-1, the J call TRBJ2-1, with D possibly TRBD2 on 6 matching bases. Germline V lookup: CDR1 SGHRS, CDR2 YFSETQ. The V end was cut by 0 bases, the J end by 5 bases, with 6 bases between. The CDR3 sequence is 13 residues long. In nucleotides, the CDR3 is TGCGCCAGCAGCTTGGGGGAGGACAATGAGCAGTTCTTC. This codes for CASSLGEDNEQFF.

The genes are TRBV28 and TRBJ2-2, with TRBD2 matching 12 bases. With V trimmed by 7 bases and J by 2 bases, 5 bases remained unmatched. Germline V gene lookup returns CDR1 MDHEN and CDR2 SYDVKM. CDR3 length: 16 amino acids. The chain's CDR3 is CASTLAGGFNTGELFF. In DNA, the CDR3 is TGTGCCAGCACTCTAGCGGGAGGGTTCAACACCGGGGAGCTGTTTTTT.

The genes are TRBV28 and TRBJ2-1; 7 positions match TRBD1. Germline CDR1 MDHEN, CDR2 SYDVKM. With 7 bases clipped from V and 4 bases from J, the junction kept 7 bases outside the gene matches. This CDR3 spans 14 amino acids. The CDR3 protein is CASTSGTDYNEQFF. The CDR3 coding sequence is TGTGCCAGCACCTCCGGGACAGATTACAATGAGCAGTTCTTC.

The chain joins TRBV27 to TRBJ2-1; 11 nucleotides line up with TRBD2. With 5 bases clipped from V and 8 bases from J, the junction kept 8 bases outside the gene matches. This CDR3 has 15 residues. CDR1 is MNHEY, CDR2 SMNVEV, per germline (reference sequence). The CDR3 bases are TGTGCCAGCAGTCTTAGCGGGAGGGCCTTCGATGAGCAGTTCTTC. It translates to CASSLSGRAFDEQFF.